This T cell receptor (beta chain) came from a study of cytomegalovirus exposure and HLA in healthy donors. Donors counted as nominally healthy when sampled, yet unrecorded immune exposures were likely. Vbeta (60) and Jbeta (13) primers were used in the PCR. This table comes from immunoSEQ multiplex PCR, and its TCRdb copy is limited to in-frame clones, with some not included. The sample lists 90,000 to 150,000 clones; around 76% were seen once. Comment on this clone: The antigen is unknown. Its ends do not fully match the called genes, so a read error is possible.

Regarding the study as a whole: Evidence from a later analysis indicated that most CMV-associated TCR beta chains looked HLA-restricted.

There are 12 residues in the CDR3. The germline CDR1 and CDR2 sequences are SQVTM and ANQGSEA. Sequenced sample: PBMCs. This TCR was sampled from a woman aged 40 to 50 in good health and CMV-seropositive. J is TRBJ2-7 and V is TRBV29-1; 7 nucleotides line up with TRBD2. The CDR3 sequence: CRLKGGKGEQYF. The CDR3 DNA follows: TGTCGGCTGAAGGGAGGGAAGGGCGAGCAGTACTTC.